Detailed here is one T cell receptor (beta chain). Its antigen remains unidentified. This specimen comes from a study of post-analysis software for immune sequencing data. Study summary: Included courses were relapsing-remitting and secondary progressive multiple sclerosis; progressive-relapsing multiple sclerosis was also included. Study-wide results and caveats: Five TRBV segments occurring more often in patients than controls included TRBV5-6, TRBV5-1 and TRBV20-1. The normalized Chao1 diversity of multiple sclerosis patients was significantly lower than that of controls.

cDNA libraries of TCR beta carried unique molecular identifiers. Each CDR3 protein gets one entry after TCRdb re-called the PCR reads with MiXCR. The sample carries 160,000 or so distinct CDR3 sequences, approximately 35% recorded once. V lost 0 bases and J lost 4, with 19 bases in between. The CDR3 runs 17 residues. Germline V gene data show CDR1 as LGHNA and CDR2 as YSLEER. The receptor was isolated from a girl aged 5-17 years with multiple sclerosis. This chain links TRBV4-3 with TRBJ2-7; no reliable D call. This material consisted of blood, taken after autologous hematopoietic stem cell transplantation. CDR3 in DNA: TGCGCCAGCAGCCAAGATCGGGCCCGCGGCCATTATTACGAGCAGTACTTC. It translates to CASSQDRARGHYYEQYF.